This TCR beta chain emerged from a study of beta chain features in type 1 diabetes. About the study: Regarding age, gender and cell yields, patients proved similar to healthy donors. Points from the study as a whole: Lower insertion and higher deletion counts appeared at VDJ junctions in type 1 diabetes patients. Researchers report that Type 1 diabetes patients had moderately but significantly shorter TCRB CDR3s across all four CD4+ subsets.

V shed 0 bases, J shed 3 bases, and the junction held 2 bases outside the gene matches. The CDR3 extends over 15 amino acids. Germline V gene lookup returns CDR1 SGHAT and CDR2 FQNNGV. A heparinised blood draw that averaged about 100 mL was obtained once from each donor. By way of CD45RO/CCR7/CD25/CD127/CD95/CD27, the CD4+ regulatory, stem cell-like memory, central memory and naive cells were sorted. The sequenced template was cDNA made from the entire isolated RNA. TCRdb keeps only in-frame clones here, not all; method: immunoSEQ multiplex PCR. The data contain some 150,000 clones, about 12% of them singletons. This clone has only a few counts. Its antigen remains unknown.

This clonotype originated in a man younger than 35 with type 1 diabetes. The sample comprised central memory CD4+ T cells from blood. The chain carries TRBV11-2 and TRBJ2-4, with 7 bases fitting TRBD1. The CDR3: CASSLDRDSKNIQYF. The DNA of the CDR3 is TGTGCCAGCAGCTTAGACCGGGACAGCAAAAACATTCAGTACTTC.